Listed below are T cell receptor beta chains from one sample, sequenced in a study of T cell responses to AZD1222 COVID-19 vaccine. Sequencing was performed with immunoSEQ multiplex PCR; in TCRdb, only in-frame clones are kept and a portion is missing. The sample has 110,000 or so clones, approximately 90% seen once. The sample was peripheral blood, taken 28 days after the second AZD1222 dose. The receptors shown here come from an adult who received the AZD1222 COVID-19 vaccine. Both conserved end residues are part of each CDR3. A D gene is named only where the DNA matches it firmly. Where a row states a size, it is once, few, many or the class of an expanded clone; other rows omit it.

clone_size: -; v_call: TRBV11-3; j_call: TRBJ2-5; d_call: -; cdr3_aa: CASSLRGRNLGETQYF; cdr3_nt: TGTGCCAGCAGCTTAAGGGGCAGGAACCTAGGAGAGACCCAGTACTTC
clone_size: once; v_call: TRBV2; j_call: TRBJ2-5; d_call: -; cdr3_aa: CASSKETQYF; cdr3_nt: TGTGCCAGCAGTAAGGAGACCCAGTACTTC
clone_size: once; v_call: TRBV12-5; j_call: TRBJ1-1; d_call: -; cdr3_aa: CASGLVLGRGLEAFF; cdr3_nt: TGTGCTAGTGGTTTGGTACTGGGCAGGGGCCTTGAAGCTTTCTTT
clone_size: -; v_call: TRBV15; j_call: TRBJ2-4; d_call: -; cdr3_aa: CATSRDSSLLAKNIQYF; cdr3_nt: TGTGCCACCAGCAGAGATAGCAGTCTGCTAGCCAAAAACATTCAGTACTTC
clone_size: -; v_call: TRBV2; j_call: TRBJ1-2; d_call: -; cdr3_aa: CASSGGDGYTF; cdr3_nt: TGTGCCAGCAGTGGGGGAGATGGCTACACCTTC
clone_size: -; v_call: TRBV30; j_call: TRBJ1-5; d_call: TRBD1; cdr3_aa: CAWRRPGQGPQHF; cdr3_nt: TGTGCCTGGAGGAGACCGGGACAGGGGCCCCAGCATTTT
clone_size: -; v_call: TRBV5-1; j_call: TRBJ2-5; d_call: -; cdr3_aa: CASSSAIQAQETQYF; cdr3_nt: TGCGCCAGCAGCTCGGCCATACAGGCGCAAGAGACCCAGTACTTC
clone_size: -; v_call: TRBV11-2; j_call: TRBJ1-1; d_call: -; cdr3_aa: CASSLGAWPDTEAFF; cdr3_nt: TGTGCCAGCAGCTTGGGCGCGTGGCCAGACACTGAAGCTTTCTTT
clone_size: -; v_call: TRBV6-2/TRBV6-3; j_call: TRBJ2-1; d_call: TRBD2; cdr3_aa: CASSGSSGGFYNEQFF; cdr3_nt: TGTGCCAGCAGTGGATCTAGCGGGGGGTTCTACAATGAGCAGTTCTTC
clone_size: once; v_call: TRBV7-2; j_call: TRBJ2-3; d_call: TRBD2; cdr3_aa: CASSPLAGSSDTQYF; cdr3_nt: TGTGCCAGCAGCCCGCTAGCGGGGTCGTCAGATACGCAGTATTTT
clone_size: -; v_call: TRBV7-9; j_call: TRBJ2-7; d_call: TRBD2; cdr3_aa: CASSLIVAGLNSYEQYF; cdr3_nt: TGTGCCAGCAGCTTAATTGTAGCGGGACTTAACTCCTACGAGCAGTACTTC
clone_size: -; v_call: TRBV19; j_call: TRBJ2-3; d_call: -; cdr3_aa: CASSRDSTDTQYF; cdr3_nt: TGTGCCAGTAGTCGAGACAGCACAGATACGCAGTATTTT
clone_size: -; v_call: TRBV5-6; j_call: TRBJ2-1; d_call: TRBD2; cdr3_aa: CASSFILAGVANEQFF; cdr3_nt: TGTGCCAGCAGCTTTATACTAGCGGGAGTGGCCAATGAGCAGTTCTTC
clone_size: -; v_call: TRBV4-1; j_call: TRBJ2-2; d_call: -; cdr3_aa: CASSQGAPREDGELFF; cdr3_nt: TGCGCCAGCAGCCAAGGCGCCCCGCGGGAAGACGGGGAGCTGTTTTTT
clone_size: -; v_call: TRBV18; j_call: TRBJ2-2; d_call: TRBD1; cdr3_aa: CASSRGTGHTGELFF; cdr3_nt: TGTGCCAGCTCACGTGGGACAGGGCATACCGGGGAGCTGTTTTTT
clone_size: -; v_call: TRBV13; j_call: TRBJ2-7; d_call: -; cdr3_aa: CASSLGFSGKSYEQYF; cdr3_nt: TGTGCCAGCAGCTTAGGGTTCTCTGGTAAATCCTACGAGCAGTACTTC
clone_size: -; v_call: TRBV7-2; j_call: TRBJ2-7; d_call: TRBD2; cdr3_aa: CASEGGRSSYEQYF; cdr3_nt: TGTGCCTCCGAGGGCGGGAGGTCCTCCTACGAGCAGTACTTC
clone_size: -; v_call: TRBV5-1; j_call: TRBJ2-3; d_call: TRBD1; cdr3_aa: CASSLGTGPSTDTQYF; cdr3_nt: TGCGCCAGCAGCTTGGGGACAGGACCTAGCACAGATACGCAGTATTTT
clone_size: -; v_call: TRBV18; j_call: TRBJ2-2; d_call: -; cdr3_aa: CASSQLTGSLSTRELFF; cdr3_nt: TGTGCCAGCTCACAACTAACAGGGAGTCTGTCCACGCGGGAGCTGTTTTTT
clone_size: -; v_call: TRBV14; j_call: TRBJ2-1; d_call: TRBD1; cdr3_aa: CASSPWGQIIYNEQFF; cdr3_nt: TGTGCCAGCAGCCCGTGGGGACAGATAATTTACAATGAGCAGTTCTTC
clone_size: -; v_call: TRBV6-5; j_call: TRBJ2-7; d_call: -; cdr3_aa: CASRFSRDRPYEQYF; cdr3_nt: TGTGCCAGCAGATTCTCCCGGGATCGCCCCTACGAGCAGTACTTC
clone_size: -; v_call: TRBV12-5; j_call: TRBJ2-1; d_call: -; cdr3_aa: CASATPGAGGNNEQFF; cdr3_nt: TGTGCTAGTGCCACCCCCGGGGCAGGTGGGAACAATGAGCAGTTCTTC
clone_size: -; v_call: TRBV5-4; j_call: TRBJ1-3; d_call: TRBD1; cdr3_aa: CASSLGDRPSGNTIYF; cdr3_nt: TGTGCCAGCAGCTTGGGGGACAGGCCCTCTGGAAACACCATATATTTT
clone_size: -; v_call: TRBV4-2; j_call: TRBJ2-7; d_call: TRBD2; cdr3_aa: CASSQDSTSGRGQYF; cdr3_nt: TGTGCCAGCAGCCAGGACTCGACTAGCGGCCGGGGCCAGTACTTC
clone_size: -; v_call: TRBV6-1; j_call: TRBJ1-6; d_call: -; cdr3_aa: CASSEVGVPPLSPLHF; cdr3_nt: TGTGCCAGCAGTGAGGTGGGGGTCCCCCCCCTTTCACCCCTCCACTTT
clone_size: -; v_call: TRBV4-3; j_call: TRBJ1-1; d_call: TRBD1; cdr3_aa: CASRRTGTMNTEAFF; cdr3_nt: TGCGCCAGCAGGAGGACAGGGACGATGAACACTGAAGCTTTCTTT
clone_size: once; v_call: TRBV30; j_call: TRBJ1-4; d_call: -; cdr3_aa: CAWSQSLATKLFF; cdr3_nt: TGTGCCTGGAGTCAGAGCCTGGCCACAAAACTGTTTTTT